This entry is about one TCR beta chain. What this receptor recognizes is not known. No much larger clone is present one base from it, and per-base qualities are unavailable. Compared with germline, V lacks 1 base and J lacks 4 bases; bases without a gene match: 6. The germline V gene (reference sequence) yields GTSNPN for CDR1 and SVGIG for CDR2. The CDR3 contains 14 residues, cysteine and phenylalanine counted. The kept DNA is CDR3 alone, 42 bases in frame from the first base. This specimen comes from a study of blood T cell repertoires in COVID-19 (dated by TCRdb to about 2020). Describing the broader study: Samples covering the acute and convalescent phases of COVID-19 were provided by collaborators in the United States, Italy and Spain. The prospective study material was composed of cDNA or gDNA derived from T cells, B-cell-depleted T cells, or PBMCs. Subjects who had been exposed to COVID-19, were actively infected with it, or had recovered from it provided the deeply sampled blood TCRbeta repertoires that made up the dataset. The repertoires were made available in a free public database intended to serve as a resource for research on the immune response to SARS-CoV-2. The samples were drawn from two sources: the first 160 participants of the ongoing ImmuneRACE study, and 1,200 or so subjects contributed by 6 global collaborators. Sample metadata almost always included a de-identified subject ID, COVID-19 status, age in years and sex. Where available, HLA class I and class II types were taken from metadata supplied by the sample provider and were not determined by assay-based typing.

Paper-wide results and their limitations: How much clinical and demographic metadata was included differed by source and by participant, and the metadata was provided uncurated.

Collaborating institutions collected whole blood in K2EDTA tubes following their own protocols. For TCRbeta analysis, collaborators shipped samples as frozen whole blood, isolated PBMCs, or DNA extracted from either of those sample types. TCRbeta CDR3 regions were amplified from genomic DNA by means of the immunoSEQ Assay, a bias-controlled multiplex PCR. The paper's data handling went like this. Within the assay, amplification of reference gene primers was used to estimate how many nucleated cells each sample contained. To quantify the absolute abundance of each unique TCRbeta CDR3 rearrangement, sequence reads were collapsed and filtered. Productive Simpson clonality was computed per sample as the square root of Simpson's diversity index over productive rearrangements. TCRdb holds this immuneACCESS table with in-frame rearrangements only. Some clones are missing; in checked studies, unresolved V genes explain under half, and the rest has no known cause. That table supplies the V and J calls and clone size; D and trimming were determined from the DNA. In all, the sample holds fewer than 75,000 clones, and 70% to 85% of those were seen once. More than 40% of the sample goes to the ten largest clones.

The source of this sequence is a human donor in a cohort sampled during active COVID-19. The rearrangement combines TRBV30 with TRBJ1-2, and 7 junctional nucleotides match TRBD1. The sample taken for sequencing was peripheral blood. The CDR3 region reads CAWSGQGPIYGYTF. The DNA sequence is as follows: TGTGCCTGGAGTGGACAGGGACCAATCTATGGCTACACCTTC.